This is a list of T cell receptor beta chains from one sample in a study of blood T cell repertoires in COVID-19. Method: immunoSEQ multiplex PCR; TCRdb's copy keeps in-frame clones and lacks some. The table includes roughly 150,000 clones, approximately 84% detected once. Specimen: peripheral blood. The receptor set was obtained from a woman of 80 years or more with COVID-19, enrolled during active disease. CDR3s include the opening cysteine and the closing phenylalanine or tryptophan. Each record gives: J gene, clone size, CDR3 length, D gene, V gene, CDR3 DNA, CDR3 protein. The D gene is left open where the match is weak. A clone size is listed for some rows: how often the clone was seen (once, few, many), or a class if it is expanded.

TRBJ1-1,NA,15,NA,TRBV15,TGTGCCACCAGCAGGAGTTGGGGGGTGGTCACTGAAGCTTTCTTT,CATSRSWGVVTEAFF
TRBJ2-3,NA,16,NA,TRBV5-1,TGCGCCAGCAGCCCATATACCGGGTACCCCACAGATACGCAGTATTTT,CASSPYTGYPTDTQYF
TRBJ2-7,NA,12,TRBD2,TRBV7-7,TGTGCCAAAAGCGGGAATCCCTACGAGCAGTACTTC,CAKSGNPYEQYF
TRBJ1-3,NA,14,NA,TRBV27,TGTGCCAGCAGTTTAGGGGGGGTTGGAAACACCATATATTTT,CASSLGGVGNTIYF
TRBJ2-7,NA,15,NA,TRBV6-1,TGTGCCAGCAGTGAACGGCGGAACCCTTCCTACGAGCAGTACTTC,CASSERRNPSYEQYF
TRBJ2-1,NA,13,NA,TRBV10-3,TGTGCCATCAGCCCGGTCTCGTCTCACCCCCAGTTCTTC,CAISPVSSHPQFF
TRBJ2-5,NA,15,TRBD2,TRBV9,TGTGCCAGCAGCTTTAGCGGGAGGGCCGAAGAGACCCAGTACTTC,CASSFSGRAEETQYF
TRBJ2-5,NA,12,NA,TRBV10-3,TGTGCCATCAGTGAACAGGGCCTGACCCAGTACTTC,CAISEQGLTQYF
TRBJ2-1,NA,13,NA,TRBV5-1,TGCGCCAGCAGCGAGACCCTTTCGAGGGAGCAGTTCTTC,CASSETLSREQFF
TRBJ1-5,NA,14,TRBD1,TRBV10-3,TGTGCCACCCGAAAAACAGGGGGCGATCAGCCCCAGCATTTT,CATRKTGGDQPQHF
TRBJ2-6,NA,14,NA,TRBV7-9,TGTGCCAGCAGACAGGTCTCTGGGGCCAACGTCCTGACTTTC,CASRQVSGANVLTF
TRBJ2-5,NA,13,NA,TRBV6-2/TRBV6-3,TGTGCCAGCAGTTATTGGCAGGGAGAGACCCAGTACTTC,CASSYWQGETQYF
TRBJ1-1,once,14,NA,TRBV7-2,TGTGCCAGCAGCTTAGCGAAGACAGGCACTGAAGCTTTCTTT,CASSLAKTGTEAFF
TRBJ1-1,NA,14,NA,TRBV5-5,TGTGCCAGCAGCTTGATGGGTGGAGGGACTGAAGCTTTCTTT,CASSLMGGGTEAFF
TRBJ1-1,once,18,NA,TRBV9,TGTGCCAGCAGCGTAGGCTTAGCGTTACAGGGCCTGAACACTGAAGCTTTCTTT,CASSVGLALQGLNTEAFF
TRBJ2-1,NA,15,TRBD1,TRBV7-2,TGTGCCAGCAGCACCAGGGGGCAGGGGTACAATGAGCAGTTCTTC,CASSTRGQGYNEQFF
TRBJ1-1,NA,16,NA,TRBV10-3,TGTGCCATCAGTGAGGGGGCAGTAAATCTGAACACTGAAGCTTTCTTT,CAISEGAVNLNTEAFF
TRBJ2-7,once,16,TRBD2,TRBV5-1,TGCGCCAGCAGCTCGGTGGGAGGGGTCGGGTCCTACGAGCAGTACTTC,CASSSVGGVGSYEQYF
TRBJ2-7,NA,16,TRBD1,TRBV18,TGTGCCAGCTCACGCCTAAGGGTACAGGGGACGTACGAGCAGTACTTC,CASSRLRVQGTYEQYF
TRBJ2-3,NA,18,NA,TRBV7-5,TGTGTCAGAAGCTCCGGGGTAAGGTGCCTTTGGGACACAGATACGCAGTATTTT,CVRSSGVRCLWDTDTQYF
TRBJ2-3,NA,14,NA,TRBV18,TGTGCCAGCTCACCACCGGGGGGTCCAGATACGCAGTATTTT,CASSPPGGPDTQYF
TRBJ1-3,NA,13,NA,TRBV6-5,TGTGGCACGCGCGGGGGCAGCGAAAACACCATATATTTT,CGTRGGSENTIYF
TRBJ2-5,NA,14,NA,TRBV5-1,TGCGCCAGCAGCTTGGACCCCGGAGGGGAGACCCAGTACTTC,CASSLDPGGETQYF
TRBJ2-7,NA,20,TRBD1,TRBV19,TGTGCCAGTAGTTTTAAGCCGGGACAGGGCTGGCCGGGAGACCCCTACGAGCAGTACTTC,CASSFKPGQGWPGDPYEQYF
TRBJ2-1,NA,17,TRBD2,TRBV12-5,TGTGCTAGTGGTTTGGTACATGTCGGGGGGGCCTACAATGAGCAGTTCTTC,CASGLVHVGGAYNEQFF
TRBJ2-1,NA,17,TRBD2,TRBV6-2/TRBV6-3,TGTGCCAGCAGTTACTCTTTAGCGGGGGGCCTCTATAATGAGCAGTTCTTC,CASSYSLAGGLYNEQFF
TRBJ2-1,NA,14,TRBD2,TRBV6-4,TGTGCCAGCAGGCCTAGCGGGGCGACGAATGAGCAGTTCTTC,CASRPSGATNEQFF
TRBJ2-1,NA,12,NA,TRBV5-4,TGTGCCACCGCGAAAGGGGGTAATGAGCAGTTCTTC,CATAKGGNEQFF